This T cell receptor beta chain was recorded in a study of shared clonotypes between healthy human individuals. Looked up from germline, CDR1 is SGHVS and CDR2 is FQNEAQ. V was pared by 5 bases and J by 3 bases, with 23 bases between. This CDR3 is 18 amino acids long. Study-level results: Generation of non-shared clonotypes was less probable than generation of clonotypes shared by all four donors.

This table comes from immunoSEQ multiplex PCR, and its TCRdb copy is limited to in-frame clones, with some not included. The repertoire includes about 1.5 million clones, about 98% of them detected once, and 0.45% sits in the top ten. A note on this clone: Its antigen is not known.

V is TRBV7-8 and J is TRBJ2-1; maybe TRBD1 (7 bases). The sample consisted of naive CD4+ T cells sorted from blood. Subset in this sample: CD45RA+ positively selected. The receptor was derived from a young man in good health. CDR3 nucleotides: TGTGCCAGCAGCCGGACGGACAGGAGGATTAGCGGCTACAATGAGCAGTTCTTC. It codes for CASSRTDRRISGYNEQFF.